Shown below are 5 T cell receptor beta chains from a single sample sequenced in a study of human T cells and chemical hapten exposure. Time point meaning: patch test 1, 2 weeks after DPC sensitization. The sample's treatment: therapeutic diphenylcyclopropenone sensitization with weekly scalp DPC. TCRdb re-analysed the RACE reads in MiXCR, keeping a single row per CDR3 protein. The data show around 120,000 distinct CDR3 sequences, roughly 13% seen once. The sequencing used whole blood, collected in connection with sensitization to the hapten diphenylcyclopropenone (DPC). The receptors stem from a man younger than 35 with alopecia areata. Some clones in this sample may be carry-over from other donors' samples.

This clonotype was found a few times. The rearrangement uses TRBV7-9 and TRBJ1-2, with 8 bases identical to TRBD1. The V and J ends lost 3 bases and 4 bases, in that order; junction bases with no gene match: 10. The CDR3 spans 16 residues. Germline CDR1 reads SEHNR; CDR2 reads FQNEAQ (reference sequence). Written as DNA, the CDR3 is TGTGCCAGCAGCTTCTCTCAGGGGGCGCAAGGCTATGGCTACACCTTC. Protein product: CASSFSQGAQGYGYTF. Complete variable domain (other parts from reference TRBV7-9 and TRBJ1-2): DTGVSQNPRHKITKRGQNVTFRCDPISEHNRLYWYRQTLGQGPEFLTYFQNEAQLEKSRLLSDRFSAERPKGSFSTLEIQRTEQGDSAMYLCASSFSQGAQGYGYTFGSGTRLTVV.

The V gene is TRBV3-1, the J gene TRBJ2-1, with TRBD1 as a possible D gene (5 bases). The germline CDR1 and CDR2 sequences are LGHDT and YNNKEL (reference sequence). The CDR3 totals 16 residues. Trimming left V 2 bases short and J 2 bases short, with 13 bases between. In nucleotides, the CDR3 is TGTGCCAGCAGCCAAAGACGCAGGGCCACCTACAATGAGCAGTTCTTC. Residues: CASSQRRRATYNEQFF.

The J gene is TRBJ1-1, the V gene TRBV20-1, with 7 bases matching TRBD1. The J segment lost 4 bases and the V segment lost 1 base, leaving 6 bases of the junction unmatched. The CDR3 runs 14 residues. Looked up from germline, CDR1 is DFQATT and CDR2 is SNEGSKA (reference sequence). CDR3 DNA: TGCAGTGCTAGAGGCAGACAGGGACCCACTGAAGCTTTCTTT. This codes for CSARGRQGPTEAFF.

The chain employs TRBV4-1 and TRBJ1-2, with 10 bases matching TRBD1. The germline V gene encodes CDR1 MGHRA and CDR2 YSYEKL. The CDR3 runs to 14 residues. Trimming at V came to 5 bases and at J to 6 bases, leaving 6 bases not matched to a gene. The CDR3 nucleotides read TGCGCCAGCAGCGCGACAGGGGGCTTCGATGGCTACACCTTC. Protein: CASSATGGFDGYTF.

The chain has TRBV6-1 and TRBJ2-3, with TRBD2 matching 9 bases. Germline lookup yields CDR1 MNHNS and CDR2 SASEGT. V lost 5 bases to trimming and J lost 2 bases; unmatched junction nucleotides: 8. The CDR3 has 16 amino acids. The CDR3 loop is CASSLQRGEYTDTQYF. The CDR3 region has the DNA TGTGCCAGCAGTTTACAGCGGGGGGAATACACAGATACGCAGTATTTT.